The T cell receptor (beta chain) described here comes from a study of T cells in tuberculosis. Overall study results and limits: Shorter CDR3-alpha in active tuberculosis partly drove smaller distances.

Noted time point: new active TB diagnosis, blood taken before or within 7 days of starting treatment. Only in-frame clones appear in the TCRdb table, and some are missing; sequencing was by immunoSEQ multiplex PCR. The repertoire holds over 25,000 clones, about 91% seen once, with around 7% in the top ten. A note on this clone: Its matching antigen is unknown.

This clonotype was obtained from an adult with tuberculosis. Some clones in this sample may be carry-over from other donors' samples. The source was PBMCs, collected at tuberculosis diagnosis.

In DNA, the CDR3 is TGTGCCAGCAGGGCTAACACAGGGGCCCTATACAATGAGCAGTTCTTC. Amino acid sequence: CASRANTGALYNEQFF. The V gene is TRBV28, the J gene TRBJ2-1, with 7 bases lining up with TRBD1. Germline V gives CDR1 MDHEN, CDR2 SYDVKM. The CDR3 spans 16 residues. Trimming took 6 bases from V and 4 from J; bases not matched to a gene: 12. The full variable domain, with the rest looked up from reference TRBV28 and TRBJ2-1, is DVKVTQSSRYLVKRTGEKVFLECVQDMDHENMFWYRQDPGLGLRLIYFSYDVKMKEKGDIPEGYSVSREKKERFSLILESASTNQTSMYLCASRANTGALYNEQFFGPGTRLTVL.